Reported below is one T cell receptor beta chain. The antigen is not known. Original handling: Across clinicopathological groups, CDR3 differences served as the basis for building a distant-metastasis classifier for papillary thyroid cancer. MiXCR was used by TCRdb to re-call the PCR reads. The V and J calls and clone size come from TCRdb's table, not from the authors' own analysis. The sample holds over 20,000 clones, 15% to 18% seen once. The sample is drawn from a study of metastatic and nonmetastatic thyroid tumors. Study-wide background: From malignant and benign thyroid patients, repertoires in blood and in tumor or nodule tissue were compared. Study-wide results and limits: According to reports, the diversity of TCR beta was significantly higher in malignant thyroid tumors than in benign nodules, and this held in both blood and tumor samples.

Before thyroid surgery, none of the patients had received any treatment. J lost 1 base, V lost 5 bases, and 3 bases had no gene match. CDR3 length: 14 residues. Material: blood. V usage is TRBV12-3 or TRBV12-4 and J usage is TRBJ2-5; 8 bases are shared with TRBD1. This TCR was sampled from a female donor with papillary thyroid cancer or a benign thyroid nodule (not recorded which). Some clones in this sample may be carry-over from other donors' samples. The CDR3 sequence is CASSQGQVQETQYF. As DNA, the CDR3 is TGTGCCAGCAGTCAGGGACAGGTCCAAGAGACCCAGTACTTC.